This T cell receptor beta chain is drawn from a study of blood T cells in healthy people across ages. Every sample had a minimum of 6 million PBMCs isolated. This clonotype was counted at least ten times. With a J-beta primer mix and a sample-barcoded 5' primer, a second PCR ran roughly 6 to 11 cycles. TCRdb reprocessed the 5' RACE reads with MiXCR, giving one entry per CDR3 protein. Of more than 800,000 distinct CDR3 sequences in the sample, about 30% were seen once. Deletions cut 0 bases from V and 1 base from J, with 6 bases between. From germline, CDR1 is KGHSH and CDR2 LQKENI. This CDR3 spans 15 amino acids.

The gene calls are TRBV18 and TRBJ1-4, with a possible D match to TRBD1 (5 bases). Sequenced input: blood. The sequence was collected from an elderly woman in good health. CDR3 bases: TGTGCCAGCTCACCACCGGGGGGAACTAATGAAAAACTGTTTTTT. Translation: CASSPPGGTNEKLFF.